Presented here are 22 T cell receptor beta chains from one specimen sequenced in a study of cytomegalovirus exposure and HLA in healthy donors (dated by TCRdb to the late 2010s). Library preparation employed the immunoSEQ multiplex PCR assay. A mixture of 60 forward primers for TCR Vbeta segments and 13 reverse primers for TCR Jbeta segments was used in the multiplex PCR. TCRdb took this table from immuneACCESS and kept in-frame rearrangements with V and J called. Such tables lack part of the clones; where checked against another copy, unresolved V genes explain under half of the gap, and the rest is unexplained. This sample has more than 60,000 clones in its table, and around 80% of those were observed once. The ten largest make up 2.9% of the sample. The sequenced material came from PBMCs. The receptors here all came from a woman aged 25 to 39 in good health and CMV-seronegative.

The V and J genes are TRBV30 and TRBJ1-4; a possible D gene is TRBD1 (6 bases). Germline V lookup: CDR1 GTSNPN, CDR2 SVGIG (reference sequence). V shed 1 base and J shed 10 bases, with 10 bases lying between them. CDR3 size: 12 residues. The CDR3 protein is CAWSGEGGKLFF. In nucleotides, the CDR3 is TGTGCCTGGAGTGGGGAGGGGGGAAAACTGTTTTTT.

J is TRBJ1-2 and V is TRBV29-1; 10 positions match TRBD1. The V and J ends lost 7 bases and 2 bases, in that order; junction bases with no gene match: 10. Per germline, CDR1 SQVTM and CDR2 ANQGSEA. The CDR3 has 15 residues. This chain's CDR3 is CSAIFRDRGNYGYTF. CDR3 bases: TGCAGCGCGATTTTTAGGGACAGGGGAAACTATGGCTACACCTTC.

The count of this clone is one. Other DNA sequences in this specimen translate into the identical CDR3. The chain couples TRBV6-1 to TRBJ2-7, with 13 bases that match TRBD2. Germline V CDR1 and CDR2: MNHNS, SASEGT. The CDR3 runs to 14 residues. CDR3 DNA sequence: TGCGCCAGCACCCTGGGACTAGCGGGAAACGAGCAGTACGTC. It codes for CASTLGLAGNEQYV.

This chain links TRBV4-3 with TRBJ1-2; tentatively, D is TRBD1 (6 bases). The CDR3 totals 15 residues. CDR1 LGHNA and CDR2 YSLEER come from the germline V gene. V lost 0 bases, J lost 7 bases, and 15 bases lay in between. The CDR3 sequence: CASSQDYGGGGGYTF. CDR3 coding DNA: TGCGCCAGCAGCCAAGATTACGGGGGCGGGGGTGGCTACACCTTC.

The chain has TRBV30 and TRBJ2-3; weak D call: TRBD1 (5 bases). The CDR3 has 15 amino acids. Germline CDR1 GTSNPN, CDR2 SVGIG (reference sequence). Trimming cost V 0 bases and J 0 bases, with 10 bases left between them. The CDR3 DNA sequence: TGTGCCTGGAGTGTAGGGGTGGGTAGCACAGATACGCAGTATTTT. Translation: CAWSVGVGSTDTQYF.

This chain uses TRBV6-5 with TRBJ1-6, with 9 bases aligning to TRBD1. The CDR3 sequence is 15 residues long. Germline-derived CDR1 and CDR2 are MNHEY and SVGAGI. Trimming removed 5 bases from V and 6 bases from J; junction bases left unmatched: 5. The CDR3 DNA follows: TGTGCCAGCAGTCCCCGGGACAGGGTTAATTCACCCCTCCACTTT. Translated: CASSPRDRVNSPLHF.

The chain has TRBV9 and TRBJ1-1; TRBD1 might be the D (5 bases). This CDR3 contains 14 residues. Trimming took off 4 bases at V and 5 bases at J, with 15 bases between the two ends. Germline CDR1 reads SGDLS; CDR2 reads YYNGEE. CDR3 amino acids: CASSPIRGGTEAFF. In DNA, the CDR3 is TGTGCCAGCAGCCCCATCCGGGGGGGGACTGAAGCTTTCTTT.

This clone has only one observation. The genes are TRBV14 and TRBJ2-7; D is ambiguous. CDR3 length: 15 amino acids. Germline lookup yields CDR1 SGHDN and CDR2 FVKESK. V lost 1 base and J lost 0, with 10 bases in between. CDR3 nucleotide sequence: TGTGCCAGCAGCCAAGTAGCTGTTTGCTCCTACGAGCAGTACGTC. Translated, it gives CASSQVAVCSYEQYV.

CDR3 DNA sequence: TGTGCCAGCAGCTCACTCTACCGGGGGGGGGCAGATACGCAGTATTTT. Protein product: CASSSLYRGGADTQYF. The chain links TRBV5-6 to TRBJ2-3, with 8 bases identical to TRBD2. From germline, CDR1 is SGHDT and CDR2 YYEEEE. With 3 bases clipped from V and 4 bases from J, the junction kept 10 bases outside the gene matches. The CDR3 is 16 residues long.

Here the CDR3 DNA reads TGTGCCAGCAGCTTGGCTGGACTAGCGGGGACAAGCACAGATACGCAGTATTTT. Translating it yields CASSLAGLAGTSTDTQYF. V is TRBV5-4 and J is TRBJ2-3; 12 bases line up with TRBD2. Germline V CDR1 and CDR2: SGHNT, YYREEE (reference sequence). This CDR3 is 18 amino acids long. V trimming: 0 bases; J trimming: 0 bases; junction bases outside the gene matches: 5.

The J gene is TRBJ1-1, the V gene TRBV5-5, with 11 bases aligning to TRBD1. V dropped 6 bases and J dropped 5; count of bases not matched to a gene: 6. There are 14 residues in the CDR3. Germline V gives CDR1 SGHKS, CDR2 YYEKEE (reference sequence). CDR3 DNA: TGTGCCAGCACCCGGGACAGGGGGGGAACTGAAGCTTTCTTT. It codes for CASTRDRGGTEAFF.

The gene calls are TRBV5-1 and TRBJ2-5; TRBD1 aligns across 7 bases. Trimming took 3 bases from V and 5 from J; bases not matched to a gene: 4. Germline loops: CDR1 SGHRS, CDR2 YFSETQ. This CDR3 has 13 amino acids. DNA for the CDR3: TGCGCCAGCAGCTCGCCGGGACAGGAGACCCAGTACTTC. Translation: CASSSPGQETQYF. Looking up the rest from reference TRBV5-1 and TRBJ2-5 gives the full variable domain: KAGVTQTPRYLIKTRGQQVTLSCSPISGHRSVSWYQQTPGQGLQFLFEYFSETQRNKGNFPGRFSGRQFSNSRSEMNVSTLELGDSALYLCASSSPGQETQYFGPGTRLLVL.

This rearrangement joins TRBV4-1 to TRBJ2-3; perhaps TRBD2 as D (5 bases). The CDR3 loop spans 18 amino acids. Between the trimmed V and J ends, which lost 4 bases and 1 base, there was a span of 21 bases. From germline, CDR1 is MGHRA and CDR2 YSYEKL. CDR3 sequence reads: CASSPWGMGVGGTDTQYF. The CDR3 nucleotides read TGCGCCAGCAGCCCCTGGGGTATGGGAGTCGGGGGCACAGATACGCAGTATTTT.

The chain carries TRBV7-6 and TRBJ1-3; the match to TRBD1 covers 8 bases. The CDR3 length is 16 residues. The germline V gene has CDR1 SGHVS and CDR2 FNYEAQ. J gave up 2 bases and V 4 bases, and 7 bases lay outside the gene matches. The CDR3: CASSYGQGSTGNTIYF. As DNA, the CDR3 is TGTGCCAGCAGCTATGGACAGGGATCAACTGGAAACACCATATATTTT.

The genes are TRBV5-1 and TRBJ1-1; D uncertain. The V and J ends lost 5 bases and 1 base respectively, with 15 bases between them. The CDR3 spans 15 residues. Per the germline V gene, CDR1 is SGHRS and CDR2 is YFSETQ. The chain's CDR3 is CASRFIGSGNTEAFF. The CDR3, as DNA: TGCGCCAGCAGATTTATTGGGTCGGGGAACACTGAAGCTTTCTTT.

The V and J genes are TRBV15 and TRBJ2-3; maybe TRBD2 (7 bases). The germline V gene has CDR1 LNHNV and CDR2 YYDKDF (reference sequence). This CDR3 comprises 15 residues. Trimming pared 5 bases from V and 0 bases from J, leaving 12 bases between. The CDR3 DNA follows: TGTGCCACCAGCGGTGGGAGGGGGAGCACAGATACGCAGTATTTT. Translated: CATSGGRGSTDTQYF. The full variable domain, its missing parts supplied by reference TRBV15 and TRBJ2-3, is DAMVIQNPRYQVTQFGKPVTLSCSQTLNHNVMYWYQQKSSQAPKLLFHYYDKDFNNEADTPDNFQSRRPNTSFCFLDIRSPGLGDTAMYLCATSGGRGSTDTQYFGPGTRLTVL.

This chain's CDR3 is CASSQRGGWYF. CDR3 nucleotides: TGTGCCAGCAGTCAACGGGGGGGTTGGTACTTC. The chain couples TRBV27 to TRBJ2-7; 8 nucleotides match TRBD2. The ends lost 5 bases at V and 12 bases at J; junction bases unmatched: 6. The CDR3 contains 11 residues. Per germline, CDR1 MNHEY and CDR2 SMNVEV (reference sequence).

The chain recombines TRBV9 with TRBJ2-7, with 9 bases that match TRBD1. The CDR3 totals 14 residues. Trimming cost V 6 bases and J 0 bases; bases outside gene matches: 4. The germline CDR1 and CDR2 sequences are SGDLS and YYNGEE. CDR3 DNA sequence: TGTGCCAGCACTCCGACAGGGGGCTCCTACGAGCAGTACTTC. Amino acids: CASTPTGGSYEQYF.

The genes are TRBV12-5 and TRBJ1-2; 7 nucleotides align to TRBD1. The V gene end was trimmed by 1 base and the J gene end by 7 bases; junction bases not matched to a gene: 6. The germline V gene encodes CDR1 LGHNT and CDR2 FRNRAP. The CDR3 consists of 14 residues. The CDR3 DNA reads TGTGCTAGTGGTTTGGAAGGGACAGTCGGTGGCTACACCTTC. Translated: CASGLEGTVGGYTF.

The V gene is TRBV7-2, the J gene TRBJ1-2; weak D call: TRBD1 (6 bases). The germline V and J ends were trimmed by 0 bases and 3 bases, with 11 bases remaining between them. CDR3 length: 15 amino acids. Looked up from germline, CDR1 is SGHTA and CDR2 is FQGNSA. CDR3 protein: CASSLADRKDYGYTF. The CDR3 DNA reads TGTGCCAGCAGCTTAGCCGACAGGAAGGACTATGGCTACACCTTC.

The V call is TRBV11-3, the J call TRBJ2-6, with no clear D. V lost 3 bases, J lost 0 bases, and 3 bases lay in between. Germline V gene data show CDR1 as SGHNT and CDR2 as YENEEA. This CDR3 is built from 14 residues. CDR3 in amino acids: CASSFNSGANVLTF. The CDR3 DNA is TGTGCCAGCAGCTTTAACTCTGGGGCCAACGTCCTGACTTTC.

V and J are TRBV19 and TRBJ2-3, with D possibly matching TRBD2 (5 bases). Germline CDR1 LNHDA, CDR2 SQIVND (reference sequence). The V end was cut by 5 bases, the J end by 0 bases, with 15 bases between. The CDR3 spans 16 residues. The CDR3 reads CASSPARDSSTDTQYF. The CDR3 nucleotides are TGTGCCAGTAGTCCGGCTCGGGATAGTAGCACAGATACGCAGTATTTT.